The subject of this entry is one TCR beta chain. The sample comes from a study of T-cell reconstitution after alpha-beta-depleted transplantation in children. The CDR3 is 16 residues long. Germline V gives CDR1 SEHNR, CDR2 FQNEAQ (reference sequence). Trimming took off 4 bases at V and 0 bases at J, with 13 bases between the two ends. Preparing the TCRbeta library involved the use of unique molecular identifiers. In TCRdb, the PCR reads were re-called with MiXCR into one record per CDR3 protein. The data hold some 530,000 distinct CDR3 sequences, with around 13% observed a single time. The source was PBMCs from the stem cell graft donor, collected from the stem cell graft. V is TRBV7-9 and J is TRBJ1-3; D perhaps matches TRBD1 (5 bases). The TCR sequence derives from a human donor who donated a stem cell graft to a child with combined immunodeficiency. The CDR3 sequence is CASSSGVAYSGNTIYF. The CDR3 DNA is TGTGCCAGCAGCTCGGGGGTAGCGTACTCTGGAAACACCATATATTTT.